This TCR beta chain was recorded in a study of regulatory T cells in long-lasting Graves disease. Overall study: Persistent Graves' disease denoted over 5 years of antithyroid drugs plus positive TSH receptor antibodies. Findings and caveats of the study: No thyroid tissue was studied; the work used peripheral blood only.

For TCR beta, libraries came from iRepertoire HTBI primers and Arm-PCR of CDR3 regions. One entry per CDR3 protein results from TCRdb running MiXCR on the multiplex PCR reads. The table includes 500,000 to 800,000 distinct CDR3 sequences, around 32% detected once. V lost 3 bases and J 3 bases, leaving 8 bases between the germline ends. CDR3 length equals 13 residues. Documented time point: persistent/refractory GD, antithyroid drugs over 5 years with positive TRAb. PBMCs provided the RNA from which the TCR library was made. Enrollment of patients was through an endocrinology department in Xi'an, China. A few counts support this clonotype. No antigen is known for it.

This sequence was found in a female donor with Graves disease. The V gene is TRBV12-3 or TRBV12-4, the J gene TRBJ1-1; D not certain. Source: peripheral blood mononuclear cells (PBMCs), taken when the disease was refractory, from a patient treated with antithyroid drugs. The CDR3 loop reads CASSFRQDTEAFF. CDR3 nucleotides: TGTGCCAGCAGTTTCCGGCAGGACACTGAAGCTTTCTTT.